This T cell receptor beta chain came from a study of blood T cell repertoires in COVID-19. Study summary: Acute-phase and convalescent COVID-19 samples originated in the United States, Italy and Spain. In each case, the material was cDNA or gDNA derived from T cells, B-cell-depleted T cells, or PBMCs.

The V gene end was trimmed by 4 bases and the J gene end by 6 bases; junction bases not matched to a gene: 11. Germline CDR1 KGHSH, CDR2 LQKENI. The CDR3 has 15 residues. Sequencing used immunoSEQ multiplex PCR; TCRdb keeps in-frame clones, though not all of them. Here the sample spans hundreds of thousands of clones, 70% to 90% being singletons. Enrolled through a virtual design, the participants were between about 18 and 100 years of age and came from some 26 US areas. The gene calls are TRBV18 and TRBJ1-1; the match to TRBD1 covers 7 bases. The sequence was collected from a woman in her late teens or twenties who had been exposed to COVID-19. The specimen was PBMCs or T cells enriched from blood (not recorded which). Here the CDR3 reads CASSLAGQVYPEAFF. CDR3 sequence (DNA): TGTGCCAGCTCACTCGCCGGACAGGTCTATCCTGAAGCTTTCTTT.